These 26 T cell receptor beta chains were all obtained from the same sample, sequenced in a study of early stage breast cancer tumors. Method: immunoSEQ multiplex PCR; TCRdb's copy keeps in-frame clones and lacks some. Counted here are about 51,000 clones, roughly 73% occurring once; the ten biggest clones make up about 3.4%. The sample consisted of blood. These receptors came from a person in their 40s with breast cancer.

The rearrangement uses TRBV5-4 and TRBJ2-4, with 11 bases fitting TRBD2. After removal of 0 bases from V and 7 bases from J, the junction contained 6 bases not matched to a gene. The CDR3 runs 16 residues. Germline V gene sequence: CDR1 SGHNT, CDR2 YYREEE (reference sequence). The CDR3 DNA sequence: TGTGCCAGCAGCTTGGGGGGGACTAGCGGCCACAACATTCAGTACTTC. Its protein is CASSLGGTSGHNIQYF.

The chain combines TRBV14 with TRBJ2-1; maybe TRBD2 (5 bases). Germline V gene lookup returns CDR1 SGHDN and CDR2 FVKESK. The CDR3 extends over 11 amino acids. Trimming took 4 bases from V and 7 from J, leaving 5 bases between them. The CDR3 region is CASSRRNEQFF. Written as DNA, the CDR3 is TGTGCCAGCAGCCGGAGGAATGAGCAGTTCTTC.

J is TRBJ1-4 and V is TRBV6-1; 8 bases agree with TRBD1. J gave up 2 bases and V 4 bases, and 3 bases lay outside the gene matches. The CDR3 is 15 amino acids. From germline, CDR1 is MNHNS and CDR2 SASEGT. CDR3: CASSGQGTTNEKLFF. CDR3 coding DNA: TGTGCCAGCAGTGGACAGGGGACGACTAATGAAAAACTGTTTTTT.

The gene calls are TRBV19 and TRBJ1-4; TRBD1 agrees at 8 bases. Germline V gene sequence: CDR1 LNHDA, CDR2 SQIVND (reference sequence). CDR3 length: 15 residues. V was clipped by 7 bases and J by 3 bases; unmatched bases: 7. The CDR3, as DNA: TGTGCCAGTACCAATGGACAGGGCGCTAATGAAAAACTGTTTTTT. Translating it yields CASTNGQGANEKLFF.

Here the CDR3 DNA reads TGTGCCAGCAGTGGTCCGCAGGACGGCTACGAGCAGTACTTC. Translated, it gives CASSGPQDGYEQYF. The rearrangement uses TRBV6-1 and TRBJ2-7; no clear D. The germline gives CDR1 MNHNS, CDR2 SASEGT. This CDR3 has 14 residues. V was clipped by 4 bases and J by 3 bases, with 13 bases between them.

DNA of the CDR3: TGTGCCAGCAGCAAAGGACGTGAAAAACTGTTTTTT. Translation: CASSKGREKLFF. The rearrangement uses TRBV6-5 and TRBJ1-4; no reliable D call. This CDR3 contains 12 residues. V lost 6 bases, J lost 7 bases, and 9 bases lay in between. Germline values: CDR1 MNHEY, CDR2 SVGAGI.

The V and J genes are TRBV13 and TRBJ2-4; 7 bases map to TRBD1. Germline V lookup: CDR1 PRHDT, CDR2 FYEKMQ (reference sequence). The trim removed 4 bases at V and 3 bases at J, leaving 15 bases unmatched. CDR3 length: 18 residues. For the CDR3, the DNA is TGTGCCAGCAGCTCCGTTGAGAGAGGGGGCGCCGGCAAAAACATTCAGTACTTC. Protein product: CASSSVERGGAGKNIQYF. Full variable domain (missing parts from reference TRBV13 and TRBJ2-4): AAGVIQSPRHLIKEKRETATLKCYPIPRHDTVYWYQQGPGQDPQFLISFYEKMQSDKGSIPDRFSAQQFSDYHSELNMSSLELGDSALYFCASSSVERGGAGKNIQYFGAGTRLSVL.

CDR3 loop: CASSLELAGATGELFF. In DNA form, the CDR3 reads TGTGCCAGCAGCTTAGAACTAGCGGGAGCCACCGGGGAGCTGTTTTTT. J is TRBJ2-2 and V is TRBV7-8; 11 nucleotides align to TRBD2. J gave up 4 bases and V 1 base, and 2 bases lay outside the gene matches. Germline V gene sequence: CDR1 SGHVS, CDR2 FQNEAQ. The CDR3 length is 16 residues.

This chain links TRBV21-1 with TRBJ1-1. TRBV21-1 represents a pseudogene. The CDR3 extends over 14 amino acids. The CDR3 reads CASSRWGGHTEAFF. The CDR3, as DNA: TGTGCCAGCAGCAGATGGGGAGGTCACACTGAAGCTTTCTTT.

CDR3 sequence reads: CSVGLSARETQYF. The CDR3 bases are TGCAGCGTTGGCCTCTCAGCGCGAGAGACCCAGTACTTC. The chain links TRBV29-1 to TRBJ2-5; D gene uncertain. The CDR3 totals 13 residues. Trimming took 4 bases from V and 4 from J, leaving 13 bases between them. Looked up from germline, CDR1 is SQVTM and CDR2 is ANQGSEA. Variable domain in full (rest from reference TRBV29-1 and TRBJ2-5): SAVISQKPSRDICQRGTSLTIQCQVDSQVTMMFWYRQQPGQSLTLIATANQGSEATYESGFVIDKFPISRPNLTFSTLTVSNMSPEDSSIYLCSVGLSARETQYFGPGTRLLVL.

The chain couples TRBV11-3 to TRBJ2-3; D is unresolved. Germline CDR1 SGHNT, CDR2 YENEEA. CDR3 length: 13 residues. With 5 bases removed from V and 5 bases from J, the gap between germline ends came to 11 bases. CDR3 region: CASSLDPKDTQYF. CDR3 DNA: TGTGCCAGCAGCCTCGACCCCAAAGATACGCAGTATTTT.

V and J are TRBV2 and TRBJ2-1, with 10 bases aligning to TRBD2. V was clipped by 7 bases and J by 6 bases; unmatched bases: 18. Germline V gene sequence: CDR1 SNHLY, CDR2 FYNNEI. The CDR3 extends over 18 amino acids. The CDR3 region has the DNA TGTGCCAGCAACGTTGGGGGGAGGCTAGCGGGAGTTGGCAATGAGCAGTTCTTC. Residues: CASNVGGRLAGVGNEQFF.

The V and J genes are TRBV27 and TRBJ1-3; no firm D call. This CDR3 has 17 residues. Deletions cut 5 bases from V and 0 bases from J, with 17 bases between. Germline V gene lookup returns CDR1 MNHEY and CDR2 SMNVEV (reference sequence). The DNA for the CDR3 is TGTGCCAGCAGTCCAAGGCCCTTCCAAACCTCTGGAAACACCATATATTTT. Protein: CASSPRPFQTSGNTIYF.

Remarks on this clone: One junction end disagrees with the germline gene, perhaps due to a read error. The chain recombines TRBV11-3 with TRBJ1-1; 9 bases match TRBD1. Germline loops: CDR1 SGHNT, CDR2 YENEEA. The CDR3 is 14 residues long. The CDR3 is CASSLDEVGTGLRF. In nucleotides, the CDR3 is TGTGCCAGCAGCTTAGATGAGGTGGGGACAGGGTTGCGATTT.

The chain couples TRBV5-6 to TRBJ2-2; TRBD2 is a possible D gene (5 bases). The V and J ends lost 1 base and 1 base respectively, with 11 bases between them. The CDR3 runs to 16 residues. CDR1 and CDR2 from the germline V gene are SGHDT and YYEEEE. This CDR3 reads CASSLLLALNTGELFF. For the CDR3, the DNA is TGTGCCAGCAGCTTGTTATTAGCGTTGAACACCGGGGAGCTGTTTTTT.

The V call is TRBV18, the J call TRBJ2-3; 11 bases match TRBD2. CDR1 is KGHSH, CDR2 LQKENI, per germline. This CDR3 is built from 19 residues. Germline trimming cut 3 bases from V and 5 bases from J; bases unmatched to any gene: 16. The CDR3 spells CASSPVPGLAALGVDTQYF. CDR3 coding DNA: TGTGCCAGCTCACCCGTCCCGGGACTAGCGGCCCTCGGGGTAGATACGCAGTATTTT.

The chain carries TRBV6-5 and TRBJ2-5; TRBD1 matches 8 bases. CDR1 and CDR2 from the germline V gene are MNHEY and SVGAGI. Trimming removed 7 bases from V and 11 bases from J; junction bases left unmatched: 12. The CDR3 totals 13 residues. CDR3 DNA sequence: TGTGCCAGCATCACGGCAGGGGGCGGAAAGCAGTACTTC. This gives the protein CASITAGGGKQYF.

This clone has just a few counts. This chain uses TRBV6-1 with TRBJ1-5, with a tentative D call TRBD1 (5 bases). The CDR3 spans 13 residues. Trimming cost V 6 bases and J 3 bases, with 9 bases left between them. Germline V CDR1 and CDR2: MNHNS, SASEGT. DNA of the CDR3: TGTGCCAGCAGCCGACAGTTCAATCAGCCCCAGCATTTT. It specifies CASSRQFNQPQHF.

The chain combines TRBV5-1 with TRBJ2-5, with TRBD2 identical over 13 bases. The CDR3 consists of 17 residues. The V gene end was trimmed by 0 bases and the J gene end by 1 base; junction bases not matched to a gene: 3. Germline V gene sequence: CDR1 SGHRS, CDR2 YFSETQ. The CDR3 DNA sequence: TGCGCCAGCAGCTTGGGACTAGCGGGAGGTCTCCAAGAGACCCAGTACTTC. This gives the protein CASSLGLAGGLQETQYF.

The CDR3 region is CASSERRDSTGELFF. CDR3 in DNA: TGTGCCAGCAGTGAGCGGCGGGATTCGACCGGGGAGCTGTTTTTT. The chain joins TRBV6-1 to TRBJ2-2, with D possibly TRBD2 on 6 matching bases. Germline CDR1 reads MNHNS; CDR2 reads SASEGT. Deletions cut 3 bases from V and 5 bases from J, with 13 bases between. The CDR3 covers 15 residues.

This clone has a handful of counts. Here the CDR3 DNA reads TGTGCCAGCAGTTTTAAGCCGGGCTACGAGCAGTACTTC. As protein: CASSFKPGYEQYF. This chain joins TRBV27 and TRBJ2-7; unclear D gene. Germline-derived CDR1 and CDR2 are MNHEY and SMNVEV (reference sequence). CDR3 length: 13 amino acids. The V and J ends lost 3 bases and 3 bases respectively, with 9 bases between them.

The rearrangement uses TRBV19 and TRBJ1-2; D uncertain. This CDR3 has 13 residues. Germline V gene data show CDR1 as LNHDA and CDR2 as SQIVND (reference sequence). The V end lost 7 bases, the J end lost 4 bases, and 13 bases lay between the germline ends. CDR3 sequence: CASTMGAGYGYTF. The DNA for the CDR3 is TGTGCCAGTACCATGGGTGCGGGCTATGGCTACACCTTC.

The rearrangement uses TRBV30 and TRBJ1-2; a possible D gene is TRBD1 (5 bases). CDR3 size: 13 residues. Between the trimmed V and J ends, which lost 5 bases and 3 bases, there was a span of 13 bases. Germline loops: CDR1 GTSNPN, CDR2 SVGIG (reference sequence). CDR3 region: CAWSRGSDYGYTF. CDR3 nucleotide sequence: TGTGCCTGGTCCCGGGGCTCGGACTATGGCTACACCTTC.

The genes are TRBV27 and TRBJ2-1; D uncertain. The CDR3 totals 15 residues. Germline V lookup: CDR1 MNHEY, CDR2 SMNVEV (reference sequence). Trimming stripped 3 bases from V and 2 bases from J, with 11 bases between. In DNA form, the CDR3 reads TGTGCCAGCAGTTTGTGGGCCCAGACCTACAATGAGCAGTTCTTC. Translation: CASSLWAQTYNEQFF.

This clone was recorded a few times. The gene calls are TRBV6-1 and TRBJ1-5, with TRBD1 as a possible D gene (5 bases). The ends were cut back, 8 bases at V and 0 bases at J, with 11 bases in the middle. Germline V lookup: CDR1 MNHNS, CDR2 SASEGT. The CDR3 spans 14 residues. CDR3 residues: CASARGDSNQPQHF. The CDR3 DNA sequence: TGTGCCAGCGCTAGGGGTGATAGCAATCAGCCCCAGCATTTT.

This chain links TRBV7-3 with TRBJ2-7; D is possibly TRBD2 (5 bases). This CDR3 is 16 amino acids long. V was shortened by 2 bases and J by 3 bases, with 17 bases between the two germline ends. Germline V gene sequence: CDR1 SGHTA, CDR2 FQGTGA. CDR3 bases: TGTGCCAGCAGCTTACTCCCCGCCAGCGGATACTACGAGCAGTACTTC. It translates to CASSLLPASGYYEQYF. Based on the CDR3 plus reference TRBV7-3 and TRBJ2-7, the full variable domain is GAGVSQTPSNKVTEKGKYVELRCDPISGHTALYWYRQSLGQGPEFLIYFQGTGAADDSGLPNDRFFAVRPEGSVSTLKIQRTERGDSAVYLCASSLLPASGYYEQYFGPGTRLTVT.